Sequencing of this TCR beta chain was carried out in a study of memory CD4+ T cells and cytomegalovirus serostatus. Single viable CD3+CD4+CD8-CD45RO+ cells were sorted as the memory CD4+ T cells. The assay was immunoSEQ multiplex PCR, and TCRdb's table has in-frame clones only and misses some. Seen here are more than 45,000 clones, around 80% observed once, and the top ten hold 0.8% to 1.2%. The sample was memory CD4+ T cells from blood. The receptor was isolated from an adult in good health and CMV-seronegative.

CDR3 sequence reads: CAWSEGYGGAFF. DNA for the CDR3: TGTGCCTGGAGTGAGGGTTATGGCGGAGCTTTCTTT. The chain has TRBV30 and TRBJ1-1; unclear D gene. The length of the CDR3 is 12 residues. Germline V gene sequence: CDR1 GTSNPN, CDR2 SVGIG (reference sequence). V was pared by 1 base and J by 10 bases, with 13 bases between.